Below, 26 T cell receptor beta chains from the same sample are listed, as sequenced in a study of blood T cell repertoires in COVID-19. TCRdb's table, derived via immunoSEQ multiplex PCR, lists solely in-frame clones and lacks some. Here the sample spans a few hundred thousand clones, about nine tenths being singletons. The specimen sequenced was peripheral blood. The receptors shown here come from a man aged 18 to 35 with active or convalescent COVID-19.

In nucleotides, the CDR3 is TGTGCCAGCAGCGTAGGGACAGTAATGAACACTGAAGCTTTCTTT. Amino acids: CASSVGTVMNTEAFF. The chain recombines TRBV9 with TRBJ1-1, with D tentatively TRBD1 (6 bases). The V end was cut by 0 bases, the J end by 0 bases, with 9 bases between. The germline V gene encodes CDR1 SGDLS and CDR2 YYNGEE. The CDR3 has 15 amino acids. Complete variable domain (other parts from reference TRBV9 and TRBJ1-1): DSGVTQTPKHLITATGQRVTLRCSPRSGDLSVYWYQQSLDQGLQFLIQYYNGEERAKGNILERFSAQQFPDLHSELNLSSLELGDSALYFCASSVGTVMNTEAFFGQGTRLTVV.

This clone was found once. The chain uses TRBV7-6 and TRBJ2-3; no clear D gene. V was clipped by 4 bases and J by 10 bases, with 9 bases between them. The CDR3 spans 11 residues. The V gene's germline CDR1 is SGHVS and CDR2 FNYEAQ. CDR3 bases: TGTGCCAGCAGCTACATGGCAGCGCAGTATTTT. Translating gives CASSYMAAQYF.

The chain recombines TRBV19 with TRBJ2-1; 11 bases align to TRBD2. V lost 6 bases and J lost 9; bases outside the gene matches: 13. Germline lookup yields CDR1 LNHDA and CDR2 SQIVND (reference sequence). The CDR3 is made up of 16 amino acids. The CDR3 loop is CASSPRLAGGRVEQFF. As DNA, the CDR3 is TGTGCCAGTAGCCCTCGGTTAGCGGGGGGGCGGGTTGAGCAGTTCTTC.

V is TRBV18 and J is TRBJ2-7, with 7 positions matching TRBD1. This CDR3 has 16 amino acids. The J segment lost 2 bases and the V segment lost 4 bases, leaving 11 bases of the junction unmatched. Germline V gene lookup returns CDR1 KGHSH and CDR2 LQKENI. This CDR3 reads CASSRIDRALTYEQYF. CDR3 DNA sequence: TGTGCCAGCTCACGAATCGACAGGGCCCTGACCTACGAGCAGTACTTC.

This clone was found once. J is TRBJ2-3 and V is TRBV18; TRBD2 matches 9 bases. CDR1 and CDR2 (germline): KGHSH, LQKENI. This CDR3 has 14 residues. V dropped 2 bases and J dropped 14; count of bases not matched to a gene: 11. The CDR3 spells CASSPGAGGPDGYF. CDR3 coding DNA: TGTGCCAGCTCACCAGGGGCGGGAGGGCCTGATGGGTATTTT.

The V and J genes are TRBV7-8 and TRBJ2-7, with 11 bases lining up with TRBD1. The CDR3 length is 14 residues. Per the germline V gene, CDR1 is SGHVS and CDR2 is FQNEAQ. V trimming: 5 bases; J trimming: 3 bases; junction bases outside the gene matches: 3. CDR3 sequence reads: CASSPGTGGYEQYF. CDR3 nucleotides: TGTGCCAGCAGCCCCGGGACAGGGGGCTACGAGCAGTACTTC.

The CDR3 here is CASSSPRSGGNTIYF. The CDR3 DNA follows: TGTGCCAGCAGCTCACCGAGATCGGGGGGAAACACCATATATTTT. This chain links TRBV7-2 with TRBJ1-3; D call uncertain. Germline CDR1 and CDR2: SGHTA and FQGNSA. V lost 4 bases, J lost 4 bases, and 14 bases lay in between. The CDR3 totals 15 residues.

The chain joins TRBV7-9 to TRBJ1-5; D gene ambiguous. CDR1 is SEHNR and CDR2 is FQNEAQ in the germline V gene (reference sequence). V was clipped by 5 bases and J by 6 bases, with 11 bases between them. The CDR3 contains 13 residues. CDR3 amino acids: CASSPSQAQPQHF. The CDR3 DNA is TGTGCCAGCAGCCCGAGTCAGGCTCAGCCCCAGCATTTT.

The CDR3 coding sequence is TGTGCCAGCTCAGAAAGACAGGGCTGGAATGAGCAGTTCTTC. Protein sequence: CASSERQGWNEQFF. The gene calls are TRBV6-5 and TRBJ2-1; 7 nucleotides agree with TRBD1. This CDR3 has 14 amino acids. Germline CDR1 MNHEY, CDR2 SVGAGI. J lost 7 bases, V lost 8 bases, and 11 bases had no gene match.

The chain combines TRBV2 with TRBJ2-1, with 7 bases identical to TRBD2. The length of the CDR3 is 15 residues. The V and J ends lost 6 bases and 1 base, in that order; junction bases with no gene match: 6. The germline V gene encodes CDR1 SNHLY and CDR2 FYNNEI. CDR3 amino acids: CASRPTSASYNEQFF. Written as DNA, the CDR3 is TGTGCCAGCAGACCTACTAGCGCGTCCTACAATGAGCAGTTCTTC.

CDR3 nucleotide sequence: TGTGCCAGCAACATTATAGGCAGGAACTATGGCTACACCTTC. This sequence encodes CASNIIGRNYGYTF. This rearrangement joins TRBV28 to TRBJ1-2, with unresolved D. V lost 7 bases to trimming and J lost 2 bases, with 14 bases between them. Germline V gives CDR1 MDHEN, CDR2 SYDVKM. The length of the CDR3 is 14 residues.

In this sample, this clone turned up once. The chain combines TRBV7-6 with TRBJ2-2; D is possibly TRBD2 (5 bases). CDR1 and CDR2 from the germline V gene are SGHVS and FNYEAQ. The CDR3 covers 16 residues. V lost 5 bases, J lost 6 bases, and 19 bases lay in between. The CDR3 spells CASSPQVLGSSGELFF. CDR3 nucleotide sequence: TGTGCCAGCAGCCCCCAGGTTCTAGGGAGTTCCGGGGAGCTGTTTTTT.

The chain joins TRBV15 to TRBJ1-2, with D possibly matching TRBD1 (5 bases). Germline V CDR1 and CDR2: LNHNV, YYDKDF (reference sequence). The CDR3 is 17 amino acids. Trimming took 1 base from V and 7 from J, leaving 22 bases between them. This CDR3 reads CATSRVNRLPAGGGYTF. The CDR3 DNA is TGTGCCACCAGCAGAGTGAACAGGCTTCCCGCCGGGGGTGGCTACACCTTC.

About this clone itself: Other DNA sequences in the sample encode the same CDR3. The gene calls are TRBV9 and TRBJ2-5; 7 bases match TRBD2. CDR3 length equals 13 residues. Germline CDR1 is SGDLS and CDR2 is YYNGEE. With V trimmed by 3 bases and J by 5 bases, 4 bases remained unmatched. The CDR3 region has the DNA TGTGCCAGCAGCGCTAGCGGCGGGGAGACCCAGTACTTC. Translating gives CASSASGGETQYF. Variable domain in full (rest from reference TRBV9 and TRBJ2-5): DSGVTQTPKHLITATGQRVTLRCSPRSGDLSVYWYQQSLDQGLQFLIQYYNGEERAKGNILERFSAQQFPDLHSELNLSSLELGDSALYFCASSASGGETQYFGPGTRLLVL.

The chain employs TRBV7-9 and TRBJ1-2, with D unclear. Looked up from germline, CDR1 is SEHNR and CDR2 is FQNEAQ (reference sequence). This CDR3 contains 14 residues. Trimming left V 0 bases short and J 2 bases short, with 7 bases between. The CDR3 reads CASSLAQQNYGYTF. The DNA for the CDR3 is TGTGCCAGCAGCTTAGCACAGCAAAACTATGGCTACACCTTC.

This clone occurred a few times. The rearrangement uses TRBV27 and TRBJ2-1; possible D gene TRBD2, 6 bases. Deletions cut 3 bases from V and 0 bases from J, with 12 bases between. The CDR3 spans 16 residues. Germline V gene lookup returns CDR1 MNHEY and CDR2 SMNVEV (reference sequence). CDR3 sequence: CASSLGSGDSYNEQFF. In nucleotides, the CDR3 is TGTGCCAGCAGTTTGGGTTCGGGGGACTCCTACAATGAGCAGTTCTTC.

The chain couples TRBV27 to TRBJ2-7; D is perhaps TRBD2 (6 bases). CDR3 size: 16 residues. V was shortened by 0 bases and J by 0 bases, with 12 bases between the two germline ends. CDR1 MNHEY and CDR2 SMNVEV come from the germline V gene (reference sequence). As DNA, the CDR3 is TGTGCCAGCAGTTTATCCGGTGATAGCGGCTCCTACGAGCAGTACTTC. Protein sequence: CASSLSGDSGSYEQYF.

The rearrangement links TRBV11-2 to TRBJ2-7; TRBD2 might be the D (5 bases). CDR1 SGHAT and CDR2 FQNNGV come from the germline V gene. The V end was cut by 2 bases, the J end by 3 bases, with 11 bases between. This CDR3 contains 14 residues. The CDR3 nucleotides read TGTGCCAGCAGCTTATCCGGGGAGCACTACGAGCAGTACTTC. Translating gives CASSLSGEHYEQYF.

The chain uses TRBV11-2 and TRBJ2-7; TRBD1 might be the D (5 bases). Trimming took off 0 bases at V and 3 bases at J, with 15 bases between the two ends. Germline V gives CDR1 SGHAT, CDR2 FQNNGV. This CDR3 spans 16 amino acids. The CDR3 DNA reads as TGTGCCAGCAGCTTAGATTGGGGCGGAAACCTCTACGAGCAGTACTTC. It is translated as CASSLDWGGNLYEQYF.

This sequence joins TRBV18 and TRBJ1-5, with a weak D call TRBD1 (5 bases). CDR1 KGHSH and CDR2 LQKENI come from the germline V gene. The length of the CDR3 is 13 residues. The V gene lost 2 bases and the J gene lost 3 bases, with 5 bases spanning the gap. Written as DNA, the CDR3 is TGTGCCAGCTCACCAGGGGCCAATCAGCCCCAGCATTTT. Translating it yields CASSPGANQPQHF.

The rearrangement joins TRBV7-2 to TRBJ2-7; D perhaps matches TRBD1 (6 bases). The CDR3 contains 19 residues. V was clipped by 3 bases and J by 2 bases, with 26 bases between them. CDR1 and CDR2 (germline): SGHTA, FQGNSA. CDR3 region: CASSFLVPTWTDLPYEQYF. The DNA of the CDR3 is TGTGCCAGCAGCTTCCTTGTACCTACTTGGACAGATCTTCCCTACGAGCAGTACTTC.

There are a few counts of this clone. The rearrangement uses TRBV11-2 and TRBJ2-3, with 16 bases that match TRBD2. V shed 10 bases and J 3 bases; nucleotides not matched to a gene: 4. Germline V gene sequence: CDR1 SGHAT, CDR2 FQNNGV. The CDR3 loop spans 15 amino acids. In nucleotides, the CDR3 is TGTGCCAACAGGGGACTAGCGGGAGGGACAGATACGCAGTATTTT. Residues: CANRGLAGGTDTQYF. The variable domain in full, completed from reference TRBV11-2 and TRBJ2-3, reads EAGVAQSPRYKIIEKRQSVAFWCNPISGHATLYWYQQILGQGPKLLIQFQNNGVVDDSQLPKDRFSAERLKGVDSTLKIQPAKLEDSAVYLCANRGLAGGTDTQYFGPGTRLTVL.

DNA for the CDR3: TGCAGCGTTGAAGGTGAAGCGCCGAGCTCCTACAATGAGCAGTTCTTC. This encodes CSVEGEAPSSYNEQFF. The V gene is TRBV29-1, the J gene TRBJ2-1, with no clear D. Looked up from germline, CDR1 is SQVTM and CDR2 is ANQGSEA. CDR3 length: 16 residues. V lost 1 base and J 0 bases, leaving 13 bases between the germline ends.

The V call is TRBV27, the J call TRBJ2-7; tentatively, D is TRBD1 (5 bases). Germline values: CDR1 MNHEY, CDR2 SMNVEV (reference sequence). Between the trimmed V and J ends, which lost 2 bases and 4 bases, there was a span of 18 bases. The CDR3 extends over 16 amino acids. This CDR3 reads CASSLNPGKKGYEQYF. CDR3 nucleotide sequence: TGTGCCAGCAGTTTAAATCCAGGGAAAAAGGGTTACGAGCAGTACTTC.

The sample holds a few counts of this clone. The chain employs TRBV4-2 and TRBJ1-5; D is ambiguous. CDR3 length: 14 amino acids. V was shortened by 2 bases and J by 1 base, with 6 bases between the two germline ends. The V gene's germline CDR1 is LGHNA and CDR2 YNFKEQ. Written as DNA, the CDR3 is TGTGCCAGCAGCCAAATTGAGAGCAATCAGCCCCAGCATTTT. Encoded protein: CASSQIESNQPQHF.

This clone has just a few counts. This sequence joins TRBV18 and TRBJ2-7; TRBD2 agrees at 9 bases. V lost 6 bases and J lost 3; bases outside the gene matches: 15. The CDR3 is 17 residues long. The germline V gene has CDR1 KGHSH and CDR2 LQKENI. In DNA, the CDR3 is TGTGCCAGCTCGCCCCCGGGACTAGCCCTTCGGGGCTACGAGCAGTACTTC. This encodes CASSPPGLALRGYEQYF. The variable domain in full, completed from reference TRBV18 and TRBJ2-7, reads NAGVMQNPRHLVRRRGQEARLRCSPMKGHSHVYWYRQLPEEGLKFMVYLQKENIIDESGMPKERFSAEFPKEGPSILRIQQVVRGDSAAYFCASSPPGLALRGYEQYFGPGTRLTVT.